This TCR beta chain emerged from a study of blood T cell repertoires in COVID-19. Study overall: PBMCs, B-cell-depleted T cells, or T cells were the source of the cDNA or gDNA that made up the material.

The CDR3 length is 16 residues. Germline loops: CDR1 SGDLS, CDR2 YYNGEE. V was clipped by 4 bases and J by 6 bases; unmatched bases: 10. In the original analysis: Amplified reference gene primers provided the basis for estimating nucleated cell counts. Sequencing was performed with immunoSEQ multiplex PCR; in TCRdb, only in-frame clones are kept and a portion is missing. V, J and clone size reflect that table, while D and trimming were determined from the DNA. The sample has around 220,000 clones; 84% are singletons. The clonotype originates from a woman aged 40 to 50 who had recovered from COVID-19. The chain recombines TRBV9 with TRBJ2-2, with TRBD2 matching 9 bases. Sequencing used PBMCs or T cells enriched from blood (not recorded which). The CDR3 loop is CASSPIGREGAGELFF. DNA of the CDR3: TGTGCCAGCAGCCCAATTGGGCGGGAGGGTGCCGGGGAGCTGTTTTTT.